This T cell receptor (beta chain) was found in a study of control samples from healthy donors and cancer patients. Trimming took off 7 bases at V and 5 bases at J, with 12 bases between the two ends. Germline V lookup: CDR1 SNHLY, CDR2 FYNNEI. This CDR3 contains 13 residues. The data were produced by immunoSEQ multiplex PCR, yet TCRdb's version contains in-frame clones alone and is incomplete. The sample lists tens of thousands of clones, approximately 93% occurring once. This chain uses TRBV2 with TRBJ2-1; TRBD1 might be the D (6 bases). Sequencing was carried out using PBMCs. The receptor was isolated from a woman in her thirties or forties with lung cancer. CDR3 amino acids: CASKRDTNNEQFF. CDR3 DNA: TGTGCCAGCAAACGGGACACTAACAATGAGCAGTTCTTC.